Presented here are 17 T cell receptor beta chains from one specimen sequenced in a study of T cells in Graves' hyperthyroidism and ophthalmopathy. Amplification targeted TCR beta CDR3 regions from RNA transcripts. Using the HTBI primer set, a first-round RT-PCR was run on the TCR CDR3. TCRdb redid the calling of the multiplex PCR reads with MiXCR, one entry per CDR3 protein. Among about 360,000 distinct CDR3 sequences listed, around 14% were seen once. Sequenced: blood. The receptors shown here come from a woman between 18 and 30 years old with Graves' hyperthyroidism.

This clonotype was recorded once. Just one base apart from a much larger clone, this may be a read error. The V call is TRBV5-1, the J call TRBJ2-7; D is possibly TRBD1 (6 bases). V dropped 4 bases and J dropped 5 bases, with 16 bases sitting between them. Germline V gives CDR1 SGHRS, CDR2 YFSETQ. This CDR3 is built from 14 residues. CDR3 in amino acids: CASSITTGTHEQYF. The CDR3 DNA reads as TGCGCCAGCAGCATCACGACAGGAACCCACGAGCAGTACTTC.

V and J are TRBV6-1 and TRBJ2-1; tentatively, D is TRBD2 (5 bases). Trimming stripped 8 bases from V and 6 bases from J, with 20 bases between. Germline values: CDR1 MNHNS, CDR2 SASEGT. This CDR3 region has 15 residues. Here the CDR3 DNA reads TGTGCCAGCGTACAAGCCGGGATCATGGCCAATGAGCAGTTCTTC. Encoded protein: CASVQAGIMANEQFF.

This clonotype occurred many times. J is TRBJ2-1 and V is TRBV11-2; D is perhaps TRBD2 (6 bases). V was trimmed by 2 bases and J by 6 bases, leaving 29 bases between them. The germline V gene encodes CDR1 SGHAT and CDR2 FQNNGV. The CDR3 sequence is 20 residues long. CDR3 residues: CASSLRFPPRGGPAGNEQFF. The CDR3 coding sequence is TGTGCCAGCAGCTTACGGTTCCCCCCCCGCGGAGGGCCAGCTGGCAATGAGCAGTTCTTC.

There are a few counts of this clonotype. V usage is TRBV7-9 and J usage is TRBJ2-7; TRBD1 agrees at 9 bases. The CDR3 extends over 15 amino acids. Germline-derived CDR1 and CDR2 are SEHNR and FQNEAQ (reference sequence). After removal of 8 bases from V and 1 base from J, the junction contained 9 bases not matched to a gene. The CDR3 coding sequence is TGTGCCAGCGGGATGGGACAGGGTGAGTCCTACGAGCAGTACTTC. Its translation: CASGMGQGESYEQYF.

At least ten counts were recorded for this clonotype. This sequence joins TRBV28 and TRBJ2-3; possible D gene TRBD1, 6 bases. The CDR3 runs to 16 residues. Germline CDR1 is MDHEN and CDR2 is SYDVKM. Trimming stripped 6 bases from V and 2 bases from J, with 18 bases between. The CDR3 is CASRPRTDDTTDTQYF. As DNA, the CDR3 is TGTGCCAGCAGACCAAGGACAGACGATACCACAGATACGCAGTATTTT. The entire variable domain, with the rest obtained from reference TRBV28 and TRBJ2-3, is as follows: DVKVTQSSRYLVKRTGEKVFLECVQDMDHENMFWYRQDPGLGLRLIYFSYDVKMKEKGDIPEGYSVSREKKERFSLILESASTNQTSMYLCASRPRTDDTTDTQYFGPGTRLTVL.

This clonotype was observed a few times. This chain links TRBV5-1 with TRBJ1-2; TRBD1 matches 11 bases. Germline V gene sequence: CDR1 SGHRS, CDR2 YFSETQ. The length of the CDR3 is 14 residues. J was trimmed by 7 bases and V by 3 bases; bases with no gene match: 5. The CDR3 coding sequence is TGCGCCAGCAGCTATGGACAGGGGGCGGCTGGCTACACCTTC. Protein sequence: CASSYGQGAAGYTF.

The sample holds a few counts of this clonotype. The chain employs TRBV29-1 and TRBJ1-4; TRBD1 aligns across 9 bases. Losses at the gene ends were 7 bases for V and 8 bases for J; bases not matched to a gene: 5. Germline values: CDR1 SQVTM, CDR2 ANQGSEA. The CDR3 contains 12 residues. For the CDR3, the DNA is TGCAGCGCCGGACAGGGGCGAGAAAAACTGTTTTTT. Encoded protein: CSAGQGREKLFF.

This clonotype came up a few times. This chain links TRBV7-9 with TRBJ2-1; maybe TRBD1 (5 bases). CDR1 and CDR2 from the germline V gene are SEHNR and FQNEAQ (reference sequence). Trimming took 4 bases from V and 3 from J, leaving 10 bases between them. CDR3 size: 14 residues. CDR3: CASSSQTVYNEQFF. CDR3 nucleotides: TGTGCCAGCAGCTCGCAGACAGTCTACAATGAGCAGTTCTTC.

This clonotype was seen a few times. A clone one base away is much larger, so this may be a read error. V gene TRBV20-1 combines with J gene TRBJ2-7; a weak D match, TRBD2 (5 bases). The length of the CDR3 is 14 residues. CDR1 is DFQATT, CDR2 SNEGSKA, per germline (reference sequence). The CDR3 spells CSAKGPKEAYGQYF. CDR3 bases: TGCAGTGCTAAAGGCCCCAAGGAGGCTTACGGGCAGTACTTC.

This clonotype was found many times. The CDR3 coding sequence is TGTGCCAGCAGTTTGAGTCCCGCAGGGGGGACTGAAGCTTTCTTT. It specifies CASSLSPAGGTEAFF. The chain employs TRBV12-3 or TRBV12-4 and TRBJ1-1, with 7 bases lining up with TRBD1. V lost 3 bases, J lost 5 bases, and 9 bases stayed unmatched. This CDR3 has 15 amino acids.

In this sample, this clonotype turned up many times. This rearrangement joins TRBV20-1 to TRBJ1-1; no reliable D call. CDR3 length: 14 residues. Trimming cost V 4 bases and J 6 bases, with 18 bases left between them. Germline lookup yields CDR1 DFQATT and CDR2 SNEGSKA (reference sequence). The CDR3 bases are TGCAGTGCTACCAATCTAAGAGCAGGCGCTGAAGCTTTCTTT. This translates into CSATNLRAGAEAFF.

The chain is built from TRBV18 and TRBJ1-3, with D hard to call. CDR1 and CDR2 (germline): KGHSH, LQKENI. V lost 0 bases to trimming and J lost 0 bases, with 6 bases between them. This CDR3 has 15 residues. Written as DNA, the CDR3 is TGTGCCAGCTCACCACCGGTTTCCTCTGGAAACACCATATATTTT. This encodes CASSPPVSSGNTIYF.

In the case of this clonotype: This may come from a read error, since a much larger clone is one base off. The chain is built from TRBV7-9 and TRBJ2-1; 8 bases line up with TRBD2. CDR1 SEHNR and CDR2 FQNEAQ come from the germline V gene (reference sequence). The CDR3 sequence is 18 residues long. This CDR3 is CGSSSDRTSGSSYNEQFF. The CDR3 nucleotides are TGTGGCAGCAGCTCCGACCGGACCAGCGGGAGCTCCTACAATGAGCAGTTCTTC.

J is TRBJ1-1 and V is TRBV9, with unresolved D. Trimming cost V 0 bases and J 1 base, with 4 bases left between them. The CDR3 runs to 13 residues. Germline V gives CDR1 SGDLS, CDR2 YYNGEE. CDR3 nucleotide sequence: TGTGCCAGCAGCGTAGCCCAGAACACTGAAGCTTTCTTT. Its translation: CASSVAQNTEAFF.

In this sample, this clonotype turned up many times. V gene TRBV28 combines with J gene TRBJ1-6; TRBD1 aligns across 8 bases. With V trimmed by 6 bases and J by 0 bases, 7 bases remained unmatched. Germline values: CDR1 MDHEN, CDR2 SYDVKM. The CDR3 totals 17 residues. CDR3 amino acids: CASSPGQGVSYNSPLHF. The CDR3 DNA follows: TGTGCCAGCAGCCCCGGACAGGGCGTCTCCTATAATTCACCCCTCCACTTT.

This clonotype occurred many times. The genes are TRBV24-1 and TRBJ2-5; D might be TRBD1 (6 bases). Trimming took off 1 base at V and 4 bases at J, with 12 bases between the two ends. Germline V gives CDR1 KGHDR, CDR2 SFDVKD. The CDR3 spans 15 residues. The CDR3 reads CATSDLQGGIETQYF. In DNA, the CDR3 is TGTGCCACCAGTGATTTACAGGGTGGAATAGAGACCCAGTACTTC.

This clonotype was found many times. The V and J genes are TRBV9 and TRBJ2-5, with D tentatively TRBD1 or TRBD2 (5 bases each). The germline CDR1 and CDR2 sequences are SGDLS and YYNGEE. Between the trimmed V and J ends, which lost 0 bases and 4 bases, there was a span of 16 bases. The CDR3 sequence is 16 residues long. CDR3 nucleotide sequence: TGTGCCAGCAGCGTAGGGACCACGGGGCTGGGAGAGACCCAGTACTTC. Translation: CASSVGTTGLGETQYF.